This T cell receptor beta chain came from a study of STAT3 mutations in large granular lymphocyte leukemia. Overall study: Roughly half of the longitudinally sequenced T-LGLL patients carried detectable canonical activating STAT3 mutations.

Of note for this clone: The target antigen is unknown.

Produced via immunoSEQ multiplex PCR; TCRdb's table is partial and in-frame only. The profile shows approximately 11,000 clones, 85% to 90% of them singletons. Germline CDR1 and CDR2: SGHDT and YYEEEE. This CDR3 region has 13 residues. Trimming stripped 1 base from V and 0 bases from J, with 5 bases between. Notes on the study in general: In T-cell large granular lymphocyte leukemia, about half of patients showed multiple immunodominant subclonotypes.

This chain joins TRBV5-6 and TRBJ2-7; D is uncertain. Sequenced: peripheral blood mononuclear cells. The receptor was derived from an older man with T-cell large granular lymphocyte leukemia. Some clones in this sample may be carry-over from other donors' samples. Here the CDR3 reads CASSLSNSYEQYF. The CDR3 coding sequence is TGTGCCAGCAGCTTGAGTAACTCCTACGAGCAGTACTTC.